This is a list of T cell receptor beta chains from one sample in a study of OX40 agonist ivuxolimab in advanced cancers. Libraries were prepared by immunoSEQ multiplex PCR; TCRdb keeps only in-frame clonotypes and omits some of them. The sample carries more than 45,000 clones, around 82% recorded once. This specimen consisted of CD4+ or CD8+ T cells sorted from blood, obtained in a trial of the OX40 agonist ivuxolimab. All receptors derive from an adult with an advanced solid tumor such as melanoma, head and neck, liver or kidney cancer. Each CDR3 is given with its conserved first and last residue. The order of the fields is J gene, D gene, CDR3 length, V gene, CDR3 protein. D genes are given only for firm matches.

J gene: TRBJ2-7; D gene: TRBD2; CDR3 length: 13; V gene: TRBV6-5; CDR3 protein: CASSLSSGNEQYF
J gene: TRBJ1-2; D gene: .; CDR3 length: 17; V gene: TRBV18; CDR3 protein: CASSPAIMRTQNYGYTF
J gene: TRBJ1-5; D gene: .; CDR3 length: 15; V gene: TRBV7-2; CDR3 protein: CASSFVSGSNQPQHF
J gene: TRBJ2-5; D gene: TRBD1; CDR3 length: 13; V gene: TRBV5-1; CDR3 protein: CASSLQGEETQYF
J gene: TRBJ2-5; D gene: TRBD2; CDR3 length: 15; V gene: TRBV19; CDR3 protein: CASSIARTSSETQYF
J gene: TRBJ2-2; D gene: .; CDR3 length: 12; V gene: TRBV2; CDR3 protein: CASRTGTGELFF
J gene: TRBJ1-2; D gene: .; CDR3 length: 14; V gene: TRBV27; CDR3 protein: CASRLTSASGGYTF
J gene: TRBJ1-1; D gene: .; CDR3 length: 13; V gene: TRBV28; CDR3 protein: CASSLSGGTEAFF
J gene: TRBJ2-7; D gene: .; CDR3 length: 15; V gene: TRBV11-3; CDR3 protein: CASSLAGSPADEQYF
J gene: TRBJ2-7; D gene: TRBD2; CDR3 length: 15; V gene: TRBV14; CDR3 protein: CASSHSGRAPYEQYF
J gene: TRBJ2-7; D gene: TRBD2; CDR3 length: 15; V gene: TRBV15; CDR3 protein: CATSREGSGSIEQYF
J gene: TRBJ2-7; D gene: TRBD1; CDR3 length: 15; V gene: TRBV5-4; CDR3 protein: CASSIDRGKTHEQYF
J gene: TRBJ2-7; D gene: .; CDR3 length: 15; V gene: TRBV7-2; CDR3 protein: CASSTSGTPAYEQYF
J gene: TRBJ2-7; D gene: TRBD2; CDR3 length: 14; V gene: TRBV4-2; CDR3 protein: CASSFTSALREQYF
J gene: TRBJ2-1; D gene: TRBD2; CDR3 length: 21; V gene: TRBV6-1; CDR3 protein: CASSEIFVAGGPFGWSDEQFF
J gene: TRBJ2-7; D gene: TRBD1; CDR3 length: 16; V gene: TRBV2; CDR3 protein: CASRGDRTFSDYEQYF
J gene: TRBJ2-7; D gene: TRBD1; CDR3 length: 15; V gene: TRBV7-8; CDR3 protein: CASSLAGQGSYEQYF
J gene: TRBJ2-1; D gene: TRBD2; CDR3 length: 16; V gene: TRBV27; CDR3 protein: CASSAGTSFSYNEQFF
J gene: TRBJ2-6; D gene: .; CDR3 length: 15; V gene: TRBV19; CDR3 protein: CASSKDTSGANVLTF
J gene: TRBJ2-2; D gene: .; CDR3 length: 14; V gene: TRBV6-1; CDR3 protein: CASSEANVPGELFF
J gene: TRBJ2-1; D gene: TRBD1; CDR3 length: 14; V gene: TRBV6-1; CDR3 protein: CASSVIQGPNEQFF
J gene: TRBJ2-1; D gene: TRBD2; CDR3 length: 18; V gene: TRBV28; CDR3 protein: CASSGPRLADYSYNEQFF
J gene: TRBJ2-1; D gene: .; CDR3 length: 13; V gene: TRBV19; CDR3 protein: CASSPLVGGLQFF
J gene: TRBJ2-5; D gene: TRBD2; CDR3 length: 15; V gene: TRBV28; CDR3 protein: CASSSWTSGKETQYF
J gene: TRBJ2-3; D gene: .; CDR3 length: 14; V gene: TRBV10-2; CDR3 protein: CASSESTGTDTQYF
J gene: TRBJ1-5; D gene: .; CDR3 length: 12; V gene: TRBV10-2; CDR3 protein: CASSDSNQPQHF
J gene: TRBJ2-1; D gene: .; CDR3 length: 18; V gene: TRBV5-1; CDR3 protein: CASSLNLVSTTGDNEQFF
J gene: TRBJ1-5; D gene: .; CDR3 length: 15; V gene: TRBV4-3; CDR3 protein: CASSQDLRGDQPQHF
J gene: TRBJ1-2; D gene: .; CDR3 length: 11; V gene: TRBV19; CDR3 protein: CASSMRYGYTF
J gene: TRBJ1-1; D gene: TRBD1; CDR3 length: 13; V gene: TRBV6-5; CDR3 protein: CASRSTGGTEAFF
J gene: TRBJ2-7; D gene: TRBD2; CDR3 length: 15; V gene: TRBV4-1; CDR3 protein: CASSRVTSDPYEQYF
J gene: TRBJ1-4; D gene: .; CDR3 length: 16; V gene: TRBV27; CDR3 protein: CASSPGTFATNEKLFF
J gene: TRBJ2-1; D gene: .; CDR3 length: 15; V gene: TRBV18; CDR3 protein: CASSPLMVAGDEQFF
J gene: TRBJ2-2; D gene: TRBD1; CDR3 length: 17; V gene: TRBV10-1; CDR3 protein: CASSELSGTGRSGELFF
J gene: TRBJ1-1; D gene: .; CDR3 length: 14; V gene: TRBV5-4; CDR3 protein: CASSLGFADTEAFF